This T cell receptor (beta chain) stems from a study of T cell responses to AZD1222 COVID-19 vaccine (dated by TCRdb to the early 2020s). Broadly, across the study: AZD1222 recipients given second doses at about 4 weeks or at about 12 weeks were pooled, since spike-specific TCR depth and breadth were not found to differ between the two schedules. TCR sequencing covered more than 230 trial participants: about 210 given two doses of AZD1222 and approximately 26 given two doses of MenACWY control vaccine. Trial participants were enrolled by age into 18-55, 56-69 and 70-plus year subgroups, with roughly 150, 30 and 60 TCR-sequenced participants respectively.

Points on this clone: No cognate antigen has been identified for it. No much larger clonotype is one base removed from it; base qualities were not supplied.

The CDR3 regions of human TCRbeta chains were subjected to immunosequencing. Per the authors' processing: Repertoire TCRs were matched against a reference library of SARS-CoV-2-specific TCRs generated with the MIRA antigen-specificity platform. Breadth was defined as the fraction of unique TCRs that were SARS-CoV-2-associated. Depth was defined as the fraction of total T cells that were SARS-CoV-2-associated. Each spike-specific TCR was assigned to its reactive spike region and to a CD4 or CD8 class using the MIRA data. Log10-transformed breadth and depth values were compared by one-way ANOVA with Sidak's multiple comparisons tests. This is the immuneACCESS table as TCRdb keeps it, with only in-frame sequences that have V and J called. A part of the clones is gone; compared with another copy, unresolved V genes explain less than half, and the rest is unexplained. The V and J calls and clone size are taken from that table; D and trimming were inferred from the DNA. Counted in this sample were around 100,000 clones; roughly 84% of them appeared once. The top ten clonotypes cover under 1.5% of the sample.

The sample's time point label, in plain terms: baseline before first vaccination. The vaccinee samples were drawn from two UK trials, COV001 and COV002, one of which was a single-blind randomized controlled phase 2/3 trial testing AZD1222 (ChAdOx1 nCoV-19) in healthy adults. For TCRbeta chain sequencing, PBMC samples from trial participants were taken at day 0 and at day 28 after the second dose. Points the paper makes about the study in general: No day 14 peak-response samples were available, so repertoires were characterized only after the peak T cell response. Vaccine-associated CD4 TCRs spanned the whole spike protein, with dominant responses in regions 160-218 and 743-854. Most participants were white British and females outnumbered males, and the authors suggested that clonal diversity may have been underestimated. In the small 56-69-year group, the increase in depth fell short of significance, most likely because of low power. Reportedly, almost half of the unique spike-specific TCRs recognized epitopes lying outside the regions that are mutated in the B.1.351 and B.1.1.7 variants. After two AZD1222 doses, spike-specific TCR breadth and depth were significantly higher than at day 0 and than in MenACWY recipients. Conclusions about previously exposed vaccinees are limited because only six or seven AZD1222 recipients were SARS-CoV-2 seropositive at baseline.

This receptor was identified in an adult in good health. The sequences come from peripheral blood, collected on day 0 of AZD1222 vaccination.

The CDR3 reads CATSRDSVNQPQHF. The DNA sequence follows: TGTGCCACCAGCAGAGATAGCGTGAATCAGCCCCAGCATTTT. Recombination linked TRBV15 to TRBJ1-5; a confident D gene designation cannot be given. The trim is 0 bases for V and 4 bases for J, with a gap of 7 bases between the germline ends. Including cysteine and phenylalanine, the CDR3 has 14 amino acids. Only CDR3 DNA remains: 42 bases, in frame from the first base. For CDR1 and CDR2, the germline V gene (reference sequence) lists LNHNV and YYDKDF. Where the CDR3 stops, the reference TRBV15 and TRBJ1-5 genes take over; the full variable domain is DAMVIQNPRYQVTQFGKPVTLSCSQTLNHNVMYWYQQKSSQAPKLLFHYYDKDFNNEADTPDNFQSRRPNTSFCFLDIRSPGLGDTAMYLCATSRDSVNQPQHFGDGTRLSIL.